The 29 T cell receptor beta chains given below trace back to one sample, sequenced in a study of T-cell memory formation after mild COVID-19. MiXCR, applied by TCRdb to the 5' RACE reads, yields one record per CDR3 protein. The repertoire holds 350,000 to 500,000 distinct CDR3 sequences, with more than 20% as singletons. The sequenced material came from PBMCs or a T cell subset sorted from them (not recorded which). The receptor set was obtained from an adult woman who had mild COVID-19 (a few samples of this study predate the infection). Cell type and time point are not known.

V and J are TRBV5-1 and TRBJ1-5, with 8 positions matching TRBD1. J gave up 0 bases and V 5 bases, and 4 bases lay outside the gene matches. The CDR3 consists of 15 residues. Germline V CDR1 and CDR2: SGHRS, YFSETQ. In DNA form, the CDR3 reads TGCGCCAGCAGACCGACAGGGGATAGCAATCAGCCCCAGCATTTT. Translation: CASRPTGDSNQPQHF. Supplemented by reference TRBV5-1 and TRBJ1-5, the full variable domain reads KAGVTQTPRYLIKTRGQQVTLSCSPISGHRSVSWYQQTPGQGLQFLFEYFSETQRNKGNFPGRFSGRQFSNSRSEMNVSTLELGDSALYLCASRPTGDSNQPQHFGDGTRLSIL.

The sample holds a few counts of this clonotype. V usage is TRBV7-9 and J usage is TRBJ2-3, with 8 bases lining up with TRBD2. With 1 base clipped from V and 3 bases from J, the junction kept 6 bases outside the gene matches. CDR1 and CDR2 from the germline V gene are SEHNR and FQNEAQ (reference sequence). The CDR3 is made up of 16 amino acids. The CDR3: CASSLVSGSGTDTQYF. The CDR3 DNA reads as TGTGCCAGCAGCTTAGTGAGCGGGAGTGGTACAGATACGCAGTATTTT.

The V gene is TRBV6-5, the J gene TRBJ2-2; no reliable D call. The V and J ends lost 6 bases and 5 bases respectively, with 4 bases between them. Germline CDR1 MNHEY, CDR2 SVGAGI. This CDR3 has 11 residues. As DNA, the CDR3 is TGTGCCAGCAGACAAACCGGGGAGCTGTTTTTT. Translation: CASRQTGELFF.

This clonotype was detected only a few times. The chain has TRBV6-6 and TRBJ2-1; TRBD2 matches 16 bases. CDR3 length: 18 amino acids. Looked up from germline, CDR1 is MNHNY and CDR2 is SVGAGI (reference sequence). V shed 3 bases, J shed 7 bases, and the junction held 9 bases outside the gene matches. The CDR3 DNA reads as TGTGCCAGCAGTTATTCGGGACTAGCGGGGGGGGGCCTAAATGAGCAGTTCTTC. This gives the protein CASSYSGLAGGGLNEQFF.

This clonotype was counted between two and nine times. This rearrangement joins TRBV6-6 to TRBJ2-2, with 15 bases identical to TRBD2. The CDR3 runs 17 residues. Per germline, CDR1 MNHNY and CDR2 SVGAGI (reference sequence). The trim removed 10 bases at V and 6 bases at J, leaving 12 bases unmatched. The CDR3 region has the DNA TGTGCCACCTACGAGGGACTAGCGGGAGGAGCGCCCGGGGAGCTGTTTTTT. This encodes CATYEGLAGGAPGELFF.

The V gene is TRBV7-2, the J gene TRBJ2-5; a weak D match, TRBD2 (6 bases). V shed 5 bases and J shed 0 bases, with 19 bases lying between them. This CDR3 region has 17 residues. Germline V lookup: CDR1 SGHTA, CDR2 FQGNSA. This CDR3 is CASSPQSGGVYQETQYF. Here the CDR3 DNA reads TGTGCCAGCAGCCCCCAATCGGGCGGGGTTTACCAAGAGACCCAGTACTTC.

This clonotype was recorded a few times. The chain recombines TRBV9 with TRBJ2-5; no reliable D call. Germline V gene lookup returns CDR1 SGDLS and CDR2 YYNGEE. With 0 bases removed from V and 2 bases from J, the gap between germline ends came to 8 bases. The CDR3 sequence is 14 residues long. CDR3 coding DNA: TGTGCCAGCAGCGTAGGACACAAACAAGAGACCCAGTACTTC. Protein: CASSVGHKQETQYF.

This clonotype showed up many times. This chain links TRBV5-1 with TRBJ2-3; possibly TRBD1 for D (5 bases). CDR3 length equals 15 residues. CDR1 is SGHRS and CDR2 is YFSETQ in the germline V gene. Trimming removed 2 bases from V and 0 bases from J, with 10 bases in between. This CDR3 reads CASSFKGSSTDTQYF. CDR3 coding DNA: TGCGCCAGCAGCTTTAAGGGGTCTAGCACAGATACGCAGTATTTT.

The chain employs TRBV7-9 and TRBJ2-3; D call uncertain. The CDR3 loop spans 15 amino acids. With 0 bases removed from V and 0 bases from J, the gap between germline ends came to 7 bases. Germline loops: CDR1 SEHNR, CDR2 FQNEAQ (reference sequence). CDR3 nucleotide sequence: TGTGCCAGCAGCTTAGCGATAGGGAGCACAGATACGCAGTATTTT. Protein product: CASSLAIGSTDTQYF.

The chain employs TRBV11-3 and TRBJ2-1; TRBD1 matches at 8 bases. V shed 3 bases, J shed 9 bases, and the junction held 4 bases outside the gene matches. The germline V gene encodes CDR1 SGHNT and CDR2 YENEEA. The CDR3 is 13 amino acids. The CDR3 sequence is CASSFSTGGEQFF. For the CDR3, the DNA is TGTGCCAGCAGCTTTTCAACAGGGGGTGAGCAGTTCTTC.

This clonotype was observed a few times. The genes are TRBV5-1 and TRBJ1-2; perhaps TRBD1 as D (6 bases). The CDR3 covers 11 residues. Germline lookup yields CDR1 SGHRS and CDR2 YFSETQ. Trimming shortened V by 4 bases and J by 6 bases, and 7 bases separated the two germline ends. This CDR3 is CASSNRDGYTF. CDR3 DNA sequence: TGCGCCAGCAGCAACAGGGATGGCTACACCTTC.

The CDR3 DNA reads TGTGCCTGGAGGAGGACGGGAACAGGAAATGAGCAGTTCTTC. Translated: CAWRRTGTGNEQFF. The chain links TRBV30 to TRBJ2-1; D tentatively fits TRBD1 or TRBD2 (5 bases each). V was clipped by 3 bases and J by 7 bases, with 16 bases between them. Per germline, CDR1 GTSNPN and CDR2 SVGIG (reference sequence). This CDR3 has 14 amino acids. Filled out from reference TRBV30 and TRBJ2-1, the complete variable domain reads SQTIHQWPATLVQPVGSPLSLECTVEGTSNPNLYWYRQAAGRGLQLLFYSVGIGQISSEVPQNLSASRPQDRQFILSSKKLLLSDSGFYLCAWRRTGTGNEQFFGPGTRLTVL.

This clonotype was seen many times. The chain has TRBV5-1 and TRBJ2-1; no clear D. V was trimmed by 0 bases and J by 9 bases, leaving 4 bases between them. CDR1 is SGHRS and CDR2 is YFSETQ in the germline V gene. The CDR3 sequence is 11 residues long. The CDR3: CASSLDREQFF. Written as DNA, the CDR3 is TGCGCCAGCAGCTTGGACCGTGAGCAGTTCTTC. Full variable domain (outside the CDR3, taken from reference TRBV5-1 and TRBJ2-1): KAGVTQTPRYLIKTRGQQVTLSCSPISGHRSVSWYQQTPGQGLQFLFEYFSETQRNKGNFPGRFSGRQFSNSRSEMNVSTLELGDSALYLCASSLDREQFFGPGTRLTVL.

This clonotype was counted between two and nine times. This chain links TRBV5-1 with TRBJ2-7; 8 bases match TRBD2. Germline V lookup: CDR1 SGHRS, CDR2 YFSETQ. The CDR3 is 15 residues long. J lost 4 bases, V lost 0 bases, and 6 bases had no gene match. CDR3 sequence: CASSLVREGSYEQYF. The CDR3 bases are TGCGCCAGCAGCTTGGTACGGGAGGGCTCTTACGAGCAGTACTTC.

This chain links TRBV6-5 with TRBJ2-3, with a possible D match to TRBD2 (6 bases). V lost 5 bases and J 2 bases, leaving 17 bases between the germline ends. Germline values: CDR1 MNHEY, CDR2 SVGAGI. The CDR3 consists of 16 residues. The CDR3 DNA is TGTGCCAGCAGTCGAACCCCGGGACTTACCACAGATACGCAGTATTTT. As protein: CASSRTPGLTTDTQYF.

This chain links TRBV4-1 with TRBJ1-1, with a tentative D call TRBD1 (6 bases). Germline V lookup: CDR1 MGHRA, CDR2 YSYEKL. V dropped 5 bases and J dropped 7 bases, with 23 bases sitting between them. This CDR3 contains 16 residues. The CDR3: CASSIRGRGHDVEAFF. CDR3 DNA: TGCGCCAGCAGCATCCGAGGACGGGGACACGACGTTGAAGCTTTCTTT.

This clonotype was counted a few times. The rearrangement joins TRBV3-1 to TRBJ2-1; unclear D gene. Germline V gene data show CDR1 as LGHDT and CDR2 as YNNKEL (reference sequence). V shed 1 base and J shed 10 bases, with 17 bases lying between them. This CDR3 contains 15 residues. In DNA form, the CDR3 reads TGTGCCAGCAGCCAAGGGTTCAGTTTCACCGACGAGCAGTTCTTC. The encoded protein is CASSQGFSFTDEQFF.

The gene calls are TRBV18 and TRBJ1-1, with unresolved D. Per the germline V gene, CDR1 is KGHSH and CDR2 is LQKENI. V was cut by 6 bases and J by 4 bases, with 18 bases left in between. CDR3 size: 15 residues. The CDR3 sequence is CASSQDAGSLTEAFF. CDR3 bases: TGTGCCAGCTCCCAGGACGCGGGTTCCCTCACTGAAGCTTTCTTT. Complete variable domain (other parts from reference TRBV18 and TRBJ1-1): NAGVMQNPRHLVRRRGQEARLRCSPMKGHSHVYWYRQLPEEGLKFMVYLQKENIIDESGMPKERFSAEFPKEGPSILRIQQVVRGDSAAYFCASSQDAGSLTEAFFGQGTRLTVV.

The chain's CDR3 is CATSSGRLDEQYF. As DNA, the CDR3 is TGTGCCACTTCTAGCGGGAGACTCGACGAGCAGTACTTC. This sequence joins TRBV24-1 and TRBJ2-7; 10 bases align to TRBD2. The CDR3 sequence is 13 residues long. The V gene end was trimmed by 10 bases and the J gene end by 5 bases; junction bases not matched to a gene: 7. Germline V CDR1 and CDR2: KGHDR, SFDVKD.

V usage is TRBV5-6 and J usage is TRBJ1-2; D uncertain. Germline-derived CDR1 and CDR2 are SGHDT and YYEEEE. This CDR3 contains 19 residues. Trimming pared 0 bases from V and 4 bases from J, leaving 25 bases between. The CDR3 DNA follows: TGTGCCAGCAGCTTGGCCACAGCAGCCCATGTCCGGACCTCCTATGGCTACACCTTC. This translates into CASSLATAAHVRTSYGYTF.

This clonotype appeared a few times. This rearrangement joins TRBV18 to TRBJ2-7; 11 nucleotides line up with TRBD2. The CDR3 is 16 amino acids. CDR1 is KGHSH and CDR2 is LQKENI in the germline V gene. The V segment lost 5 bases and the J segment 5 bases; nucleotides outside the gene matches: 11. CDR3 coding DNA: TGTGCCAGCTCATCCACTAGCGGGAGAAATCGGAACGAGCAGTACTTC. As protein: CASSSTSGRNRNEQYF.

This clonotype was seen only a few times. The chain joins TRBV7-8 to TRBJ2-3; 8 positions match TRBD2. The CDR3 loop spans 15 amino acids. With V trimmed by 8 bases and J by 4 bases, 11 bases remained unmatched. Germline V gene data show CDR1 as SGHVS and CDR2 as FQNEAQ. CDR3 sequence reads: CASAGVGGGADTQYF. The CDR3 DNA reads TGTGCCAGCGCCGGCGTCGGGGGGGGCGCAGATACGCAGTATTTT.

The chain uses TRBV7-8 and TRBJ2-7, with TRBD2 matching 10 bases. Trimming cost V 5 bases and J 2 bases; bases outside gene matches: 6. CDR1 and CDR2 (germline): SGHVS, FQNEAQ. This CDR3 region has 15 residues. CDR3 in DNA: TGTGCCAGCAGCGTTACTAGCGGGGCTCCCTACGAGCAGTACTTC. It yields the protein CASSVTSGAPYEQYF.

This clonotype was seen a few times. The J gene is TRBJ2-1, the V gene TRBV18, with D maybe TRBD1 (5 bases). V lost 5 bases and J 3 bases, leaving 14 bases between the germline ends. The CDR3 runs to 15 residues. Germline CDR1 is KGHSH and CDR2 is LQKENI. The DNA of the CDR3 is TGTGCCAGCTCAGCCCAGGGATATGACTACAATGAGCAGTTCTTC. Translation: CASSAQGYDYNEQFF.

This clonotype was observed a handful of times. The V gene is TRBV5-1, the J gene TRBJ2-3, with 7 bases aligning to TRBD1. CDR1 and CDR2 from the germline V gene are SGHRS and YFSETQ. V lost 4 bases, J lost 1 base, and 9 bases stayed unmatched. The length of the CDR3 is 16 residues. CDR3 in amino acids: CASSKDPGTGTDTQYF. DNA for the CDR3: TGCGCCAGCAGCAAGGACCCCGGGACAGGCACAGATACGCAGTATTTT. Variable domain in full (rest from reference TRBV5-1 and TRBJ2-3): KAGVTQTPRYLIKTRGQQVTLSCSPISGHRSVSWYQQTPGQGLQFLFEYFSETQRNKGNFPGRFSGRQFSNSRSEMNVSTLELGDSALYLCASSKDPGTGTDTQYFGPGTRLTVL.

V gene TRBV6-1 combines with J gene TRBJ1-1; D not certain. V lost 7 bases and J lost 4, with 7 bases in between. CDR3 length: 11 amino acids. CDR1 MNHNS and CDR2 SASEGT come from the germline V gene. The CDR3 region has the DNA TGTGCCAGCATATTTGGCACTGAAGCTTTCTTT. This sequence encodes CASIFGTEAFF.

In this sample, this clonotype turned up a few times. The rearrangement uses TRBV12-3 or TRBV12-4 and TRBJ1-2; D remains unclear. With 6 bases removed from V and 3 bases from J, the gap between germline ends came to 11 bases. This CDR3 region has 13 residues. The CDR3 bases are TGTGCCAGCAGCCCGGACGGATACTATGGCTACACCTTC. This sequence encodes CASSPDGYYGYTF.

The chain couples TRBV7-8 to TRBJ1-5; a possible D gene is TRBD1 (5 bases). CDR3 length: 14 residues. Germline CDR1 SGHVS, CDR2 FQNEAQ. V was shortened by 3 bases and J by 5 bases, with 11 bases between the two germline ends. The CDR3 spells CASSFTGTYQPQHF. The CDR3 DNA reads as TGTGCCAGCAGCTTCACCGGGACTTATCAGCCCCAGCATTTT.

This clonotype came up a few times. The chain links TRBV13 to TRBJ2-7, with D perhaps TRBD1 (5 bases). V lost 2 bases, J lost 3 bases, and 11 bases lay in between. Germline CDR1 PRHDT, CDR2 FYEKMQ (reference sequence). CDR3 length: 14 amino acids. The CDR3 nucleotides read TGTGCCAGCAGCTTAACGCGACAGCTCTACGAGCAGTACTTC. This sequence encodes CASSLTRQLYEQYF.